This TCR beta chain is drawn from a study of beta chain features in type 1 diabetes. The wider study: The patients were much like the healthy donors in age, gender and cell yields. Overall study findings and caveats: Type 1 diabetes patients had moderately but significantly shorter TCRB CDR3s in all four CD4+ subsets. VDJ junctions in type 1 diabetes patients carried more deletions and fewer insertions.

Expressed TCRB transcripts were sequenced, since all the RNA that had been isolated was reverse transcribed. Assay used: immunoSEQ multiplex PCR; TCRdb lists only in-frame clones, some missing. The sample lists about 150,000 clones; 10% were seen once. The CDR3 runs to 14 residues. Trimming pared 5 bases from V and 4 bases from J, leaving 12 bases between. Germline CDR1 reads SGHVS; CDR2 reads FQNEAQ. This clone was observed a few times. The antigen remains undetermined. Per donor, one heparinised blood draw averaged roughly 120 mL. A CD45RO/CCR7/CD25/CD127/CD95/CD27 panel sorted naive, central memory, regulatory and stem cell-like memory CD4+ cells.

The source is a man aged 30 to 39 with type 1 diabetes. Sequencing was carried out using central memory CD4+ T cells from blood. This sequence joins TRBV7-8 and TRBJ1-5, with D perhaps TRBD1 (6 bases). CDR3 nucleotides: TGTGCCAGCAGCCCAGGGACAATAAATCAGCCCCAGCATTTT. It specifies CASSPGTINQPQHF.